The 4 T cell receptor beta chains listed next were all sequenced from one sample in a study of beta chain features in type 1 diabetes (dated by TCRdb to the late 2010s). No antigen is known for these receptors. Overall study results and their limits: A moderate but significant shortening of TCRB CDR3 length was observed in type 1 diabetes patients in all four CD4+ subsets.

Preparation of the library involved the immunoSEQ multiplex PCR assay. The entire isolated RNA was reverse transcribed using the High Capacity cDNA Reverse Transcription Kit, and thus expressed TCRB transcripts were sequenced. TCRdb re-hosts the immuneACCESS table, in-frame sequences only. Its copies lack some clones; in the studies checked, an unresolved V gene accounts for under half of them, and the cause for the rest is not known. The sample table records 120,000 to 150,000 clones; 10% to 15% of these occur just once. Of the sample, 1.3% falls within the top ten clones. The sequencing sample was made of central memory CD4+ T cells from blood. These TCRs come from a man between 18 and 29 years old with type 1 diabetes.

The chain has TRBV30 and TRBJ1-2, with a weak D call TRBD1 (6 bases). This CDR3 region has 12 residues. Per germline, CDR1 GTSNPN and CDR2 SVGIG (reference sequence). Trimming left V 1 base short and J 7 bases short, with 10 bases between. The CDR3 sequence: CAWSARQVGYTF. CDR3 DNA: TGTGCCTGGAGTGCCAGACAGGTTGGCTACACCTTC.

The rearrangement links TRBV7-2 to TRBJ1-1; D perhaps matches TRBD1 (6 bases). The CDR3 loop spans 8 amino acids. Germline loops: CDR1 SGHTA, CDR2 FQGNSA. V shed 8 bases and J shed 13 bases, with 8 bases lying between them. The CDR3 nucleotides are TGTGCCAGCTTAGGGGGTTTCTTT. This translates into CASLGGFF.

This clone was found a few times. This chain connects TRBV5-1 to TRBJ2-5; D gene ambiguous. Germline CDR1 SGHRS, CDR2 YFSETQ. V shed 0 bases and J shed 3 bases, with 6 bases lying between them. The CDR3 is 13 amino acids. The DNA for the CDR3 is TGCGCCAGCAGCTTGGCTATTGAAGAGACCCAGTACTTC. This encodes CASSLAIEETQYF.

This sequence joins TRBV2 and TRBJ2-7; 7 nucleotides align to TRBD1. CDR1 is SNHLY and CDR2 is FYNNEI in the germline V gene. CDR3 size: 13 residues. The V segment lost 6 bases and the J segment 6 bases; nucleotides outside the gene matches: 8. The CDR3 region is CASSQTGEGEQYF. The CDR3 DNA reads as TGTGCCAGCAGCCAAACAGGGGAAGGCGAGCAGTACTTC.